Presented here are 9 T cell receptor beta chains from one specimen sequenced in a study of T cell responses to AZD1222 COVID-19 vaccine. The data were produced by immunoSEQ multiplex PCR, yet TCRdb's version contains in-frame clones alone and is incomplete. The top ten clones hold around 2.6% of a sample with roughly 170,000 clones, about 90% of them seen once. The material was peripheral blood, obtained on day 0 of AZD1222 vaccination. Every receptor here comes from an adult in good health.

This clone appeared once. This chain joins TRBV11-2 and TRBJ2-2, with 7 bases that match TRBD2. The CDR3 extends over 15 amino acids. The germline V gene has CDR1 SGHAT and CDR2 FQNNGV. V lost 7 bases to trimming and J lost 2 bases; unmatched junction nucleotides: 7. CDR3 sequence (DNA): TGTGCCAGCAAAGAAGCGGGAATCAACACCGGGGAGCTGTTTTTT. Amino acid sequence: CASKEAGINTGELFF.

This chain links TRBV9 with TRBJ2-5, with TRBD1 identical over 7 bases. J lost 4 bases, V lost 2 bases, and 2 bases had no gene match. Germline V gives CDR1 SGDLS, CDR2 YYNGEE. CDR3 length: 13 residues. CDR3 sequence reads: CASSVGQAETQYF. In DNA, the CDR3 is TGTGCCAGCAGCGTCGGACAGGCAGAGACCCAGTACTTC.

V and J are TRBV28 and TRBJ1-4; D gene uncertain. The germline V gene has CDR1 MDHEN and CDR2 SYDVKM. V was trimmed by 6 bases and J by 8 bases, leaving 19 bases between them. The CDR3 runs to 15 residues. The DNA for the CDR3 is TGTGCCAGCAGCCGGTACCCCCCAGGATCGGAAAAACTGTTTTTT. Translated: CASSRYPPGSEKLFF.

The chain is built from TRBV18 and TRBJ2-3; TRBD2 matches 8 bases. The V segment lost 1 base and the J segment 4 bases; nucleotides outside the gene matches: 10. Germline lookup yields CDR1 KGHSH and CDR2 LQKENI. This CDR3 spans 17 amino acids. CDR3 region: CASSPLVGTRGADTQYF. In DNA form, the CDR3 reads TGTGCCAGCTCACCACTAGTAGGGACTAGGGGTGCAGATACGCAGTATTTT.

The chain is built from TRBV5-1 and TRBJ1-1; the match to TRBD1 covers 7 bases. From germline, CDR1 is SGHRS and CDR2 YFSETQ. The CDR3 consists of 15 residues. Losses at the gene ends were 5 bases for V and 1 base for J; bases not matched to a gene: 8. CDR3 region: CASRQRTGANTEAFF. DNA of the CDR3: TGCGCCAGCAGACAGAGAACAGGGGCGAACACTGAAGCTTTCTTT.

The CDR3 reads CASRPAYMGKVREKLFF. The CDR3 DNA reads as TGCGCCAGCAGACCCGCCTATATGGGGAAGGTCAGAGAAAAACTGTTTTTT. The rearrangement links TRBV5-1 to TRBJ1-4; D uncertain. The CDR3 runs 17 residues. V dropped 5 bases and J dropped 8 bases, with 25 bases sitting between them. The germline V gene has CDR1 SGHRS and CDR2 YFSETQ. The full variable domain, its missing parts supplied by reference TRBV5-1 and TRBJ1-4, is KAGVTQTPRYLIKTRGQQVTLSCSPISGHRSVSWYQQTPGQGLQFLFEYFSETQRNKGNFPGRFSGRQFSNSRSEMNVSTLELGDSALYLCASRPAYMGKVREKLFFGSGTQLSVL.

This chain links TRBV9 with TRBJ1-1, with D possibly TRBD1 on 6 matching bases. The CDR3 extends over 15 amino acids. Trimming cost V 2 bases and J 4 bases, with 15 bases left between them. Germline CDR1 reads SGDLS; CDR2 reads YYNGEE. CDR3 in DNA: TGTGCCAGCAGCGTCGCCGTAGGGGGGTTCACTGAAGCTTTCTTT. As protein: CASSVAVGGFTEAFF.

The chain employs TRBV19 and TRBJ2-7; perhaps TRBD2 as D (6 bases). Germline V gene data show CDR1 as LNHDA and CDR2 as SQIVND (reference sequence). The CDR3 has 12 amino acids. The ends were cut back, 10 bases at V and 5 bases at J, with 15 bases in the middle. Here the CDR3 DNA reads TGTGCCACTACGGCCTCGGGGGACGAGCAGTACTTC. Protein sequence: CATTASGDEQYF. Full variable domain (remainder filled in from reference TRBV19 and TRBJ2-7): DGGITQSPKYLFRKEGQNVTLSCEQNLNHDAMYWYRQDPGQGLRLIYYSQIVNDFQKGDIAEGYSVSREKKESFPLTVTSAQKNPTAFYLCATTASGDEQYFGPGTRLTVT.

The CDR3 sequence: CASSFIDRGWDTGELFF. The CDR3 DNA reads as TGTGCCAGCAGCTTCATTGACAGGGGTTGGGACACCGGGGAGCTGTTTTTT. This chain links TRBV5-5 with TRBJ2-2, with 8 bases aligning to TRBD1. The CDR3 loop spans 17 amino acids. The V gene end was trimmed by 2 bases and the J gene end by 3 bases; junction bases not matched to a gene: 9. Germline V gives CDR1 SGHKS, CDR2 YYEKEE (reference sequence).